The 3 T cell receptor beta chains below all came from one sample that was sequenced in a study of T cell responses to AZD1222 COVID-19 vaccine. Some clones are missing from TCRdb's copy, which holds only in-frame ones; the method was immunoSEQ multiplex PCR. The sample contains 120,000 or so clones, 75% to 95% of which appear only once. The sequenced sample was peripheral blood, obtained on day 0 of AZD1222 vaccination. All receptors come from an adult in good health.

V is TRBV28 and J is TRBJ2-5; 9 bases fit TRBD1. Trimming cost V 6 bases and J 4 bases; bases outside gene matches: 15. The germline V gene encodes CDR1 MDHEN and CDR2 SYDVKM. This CDR3 is 17 amino acids long. CDR3 in DNA: TGTGCCAGCAGCCGTGGGCCCGACAGGGGGGCTTTAGAGACCCAGTACTTC. Protein: CASSRGPDRGALETQYF.

This chain links TRBV5-1 with TRBJ2-1, with a possible D match to TRBD1 (6 bases). V was cut by 5 bases and J by 9 bases, with 18 bases left in between. CDR3 length: 14 amino acids. Germline assignment: CDR1 SGHRS and CDR2 YFSETQ. CDR3 residues: CASSETGIGGEQFF. The CDR3 coding sequence is TGCGCCAGCAGTGAGACGGGAATAGGGGGTGAGCAGTTCTTC. The full variable domain, rest sourced from reference TRBV5-1 and TRBJ2-1, is KAGVTQTPRYLIKTRGQQVTLSCSPISGHRSVSWYQQTPGQGLQFLFEYFSETQRNKGNFPGRFSGRQFSNSRSEMNVSTLELGDSALYLCASSETGIGGEQFFGPGTRLTVL.

V gene TRBV6-2 or TRBV6-3 combines with J gene TRBJ2-7; D is perhaps TRBD2 (5 bases). The CDR3 is 15 residues long. CDR1 and CDR2 from the germline V gene are MNHEY and SVGEGT. Between the trimmed V and J ends, which lost 2 bases and 6 bases, there was a span of 17 bases. The CDR3 nucleotides read TGTGCCAGCAGTTACCCGGGGAGCCGGGCTTCCGAGCAGTACTTC. Amino acid sequence: CASSYPGSRASEQYF.